This entry features one T cell receptor (beta chain) sequence. Its antigen is unknown. The data are from a study of identical twins. Overall study findings and caveats: Clonotypes of the beta chain that were abundant in cord blood carried fewer insertions (memory repertoires showed none).

Addition of a universal primer site occurred through template switching, and cDNA carried unique molecular identifiers. MiXCR was run by TCRdb on the 5' RACE reads, yielding one entry per CDR3 protein. The sample consists of just over 450,000 distinct CDR3 sequences, approximately 15% of them appearing once. In germline, CDR1 is DFQATT, CDR2 SNEGSKA (reference sequence). The CDR3 is 14 amino acids. V dropped 1 base and J dropped 2; count of bases not matched to a gene: 1. The sample was also reused in another study, on yellow fever vaccine responses in identical twins. This second study notes: A vaccine T cell response that seemed partly convergent and partly personalized was reported in twins.

The TCR sequence derives from a woman aged 18-30 years in good health. V usage is TRBV20-1 and J usage is TRBJ1-5; 8 bases are shared with TRBD1. Sample: CD4+ T cells sorted from blood. The CDR3 nucleotides read TGCAGTGCTAGAGTGACAGGGGGCAATCAGCCCCAGCATTTT. The encoded protein is CSARVTGGNQPQHF.